This entry is about one TCR beta chain. This clone was detected only once. It lacks a known antigen. No much larger clonotype is one base removed from it; base qualities were not supplied. CDR1 and CDR2, per the germline V gene, are MNHEY and SVGAGI. The CDR3 sequence holds 15 residues, the cysteine and phenylalanine included. This entry keeps only the CDR3 DNA: 45 bases, framed from base 1. Relative to germline, V is missing 7 bases and J is missing 0 bases, with 3 bases of the junction outside any gene match. Whole blood was collected in K2EDTA tubes by collaborating institutions according to the institutions' own protocols. For TCRbeta analysis, collaborators shipped samples as frozen whole blood, isolated PBMCs, or DNA extracted from either of those sample types. This specimen belongs to a study of blood T cell repertoires in COVID-19 (dated by TCRdb to about 2020). About the full investigation: The collaborator samples originated in the United States, Italy and Spain and spanned the acute and convalescent phases of COVID-19. Samples were obtained from the ongoing ImmuneRACE study (first 160 participants) and from 1,200 or so subjects provided by 6 global collaborators. The repertoires were made available in a free public database intended to serve as a resource for research on the immune response to SARS-CoV-2. Where available, HLA class I and class II types were obtained from metadata supplied by the sample provider rather than from assay-based typing. Subjects who had been exposed to COVID-19, were actively infected with it, or had recovered from it provided the deeply sampled blood TCRbeta repertoires that made up the dataset. A de-identified subject ID, COVID-19 status, age in years and sex were almost always included in the sample metadata. The prospective study material was composed of cDNA or gDNA derived from T cells, B-cell-depleted T cells, or PBMCs. Beyond this particular receptor, the publication reports: Clinical and demographic metadata were provided uncurated, with the amount varying by source and participant.

The immunoSEQ Assay, a bias-controlled multiplex PCR, was used to amplify TCRbeta CDR3 regions from genomic DNA. The study's own analysis went as follows. The number of nucleated cells in each sample was estimated from the amplification of reference gene primers within the assay. To quantify the absolute abundance of each unique TCRbeta CDR3 rearrangement, sequence reads were collapsed and filtered. Productive Simpson clonality was computed per sample as the square root of Simpson's diversity index over productive rearrangements. This is the immuneACCESS table as TCRdb keeps it, with only in-frame sequences that have V and J called. A part of the clones is gone; compared with another copy, unresolved V genes explain less than half, and the rest is unexplained. V, J and clone size reflect that table, while D and trimming were determined from the DNA. The sample table holds some 140,000 clones, of which 84% were seen once. The ten largest make up 13% of the sample.

The TCR sequence derives from a human donor in a cohort sampled during active COVID-19. Sequencing input: peripheral blood. Here the chain combines TRBV6-5 and TRBJ2-2, and TRBD2 aligns with 9 junction nucleotides. In nucleotides, the sequence is TGTGCCAGCAAGGCGGGGGGGCCGAACACCGGGGAGCTGTTTTTT. Its protein product is CASKAGGPNTGELFF.